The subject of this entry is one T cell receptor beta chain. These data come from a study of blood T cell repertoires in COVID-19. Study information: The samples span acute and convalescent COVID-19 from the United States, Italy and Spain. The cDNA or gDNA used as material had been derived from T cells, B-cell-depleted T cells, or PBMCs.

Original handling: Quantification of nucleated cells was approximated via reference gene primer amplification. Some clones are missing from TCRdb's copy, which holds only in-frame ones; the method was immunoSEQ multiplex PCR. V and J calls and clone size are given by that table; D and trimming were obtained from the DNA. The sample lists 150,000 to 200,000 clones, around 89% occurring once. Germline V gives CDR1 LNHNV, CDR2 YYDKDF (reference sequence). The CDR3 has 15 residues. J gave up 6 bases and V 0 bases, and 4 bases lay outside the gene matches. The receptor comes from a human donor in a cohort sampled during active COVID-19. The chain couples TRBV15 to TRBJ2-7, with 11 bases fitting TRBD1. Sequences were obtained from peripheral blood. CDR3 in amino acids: CATSRESGTGGEQYF. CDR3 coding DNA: TGTGCCACCAGCAGAGAGTCCGGGACAGGGGGCGAGCAGTACTTC.